This T cell receptor (beta chain) was captured by sequencing in a study of CD8+ T cells in alopecia areata. V dropped 4 bases and J dropped 2; count of bases not matched to a gene: 6. There are 14 residues in the CDR3. Germline loops: CDR1 SQVTM, CDR2 ANQGSEA. cDNA reverse transcribed from extracted RNA served as the sequencing template. The method was immunoSEQ multiplex PCR; TCRdb's version includes in-frame clones alone and lacks a portion of them. The data show 95,000 to 150,000 clones, about 50% seen once. Whole-study results and caveats: Scalp repertoires also include resident alphabeta T cells from normal skin.

Remarks on this clone: What it recognizes is unknown.

The gene calls are TRBV29-1 and TRBJ2-3; 7 nucleotides agree with TRBD2. The TCR was taken from a human donor with alopecia areata. Specimen: NKG2D-low CD8+ T cells sorted from blood. CDR3 nucleotide sequence: TGCAGCGTTGGGGGCGGGGGTCCCACAGATACGCAGTATTTT. Its translation: CSVGGGGPTDTQYF.